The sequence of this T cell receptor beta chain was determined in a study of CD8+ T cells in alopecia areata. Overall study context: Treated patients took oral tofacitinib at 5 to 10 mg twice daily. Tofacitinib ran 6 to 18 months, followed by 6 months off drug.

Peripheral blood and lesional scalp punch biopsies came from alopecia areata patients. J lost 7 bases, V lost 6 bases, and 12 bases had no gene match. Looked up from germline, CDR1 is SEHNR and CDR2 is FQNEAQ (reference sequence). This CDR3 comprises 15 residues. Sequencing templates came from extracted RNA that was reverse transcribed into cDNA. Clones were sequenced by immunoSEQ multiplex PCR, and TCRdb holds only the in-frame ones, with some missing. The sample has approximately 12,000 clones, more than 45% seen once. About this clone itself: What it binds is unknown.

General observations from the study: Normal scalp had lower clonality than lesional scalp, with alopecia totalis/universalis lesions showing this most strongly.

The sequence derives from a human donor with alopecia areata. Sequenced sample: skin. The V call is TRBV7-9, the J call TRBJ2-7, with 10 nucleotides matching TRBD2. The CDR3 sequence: CASRKLAGPLREQYF. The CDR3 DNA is TGTGCCAGCAGGAAACTAGCGGGGCCTCTAAGGGAGCAGTACTTC.